Listed below are T cell receptor beta chains from one sample, sequenced in a study of T cell responses to AZD1222 COVID-19 vaccine. The method was immunoSEQ multiplex PCR; TCRdb's version includes in-frame clones alone and lacks a portion of them. The sample contains some 75,000 clones, 88% of which appear only once. The material sequenced was peripheral blood, taken on day 0 of AZD1222 vaccination. Receptor source: an adult in good health. The CDR3 runs from the conserved cysteine through the conserved F or W. D genes are given only for firm matches. Rows give clone size only sometimes, using once, few, many, or a class for an expanded clone.

j_gene: TRBJ2-1; v_gene: TRBV2; abundance: .; d_gene: .; CDR3aa: CASGRDGQFNEQFF; CDR3nt: TGTGCCAGCGGAAGGGACGGACAGTTCAATGAGCAGTTCTTC
j_gene: TRBJ2-1; v_gene: TRBV18; abundance: .; d_gene: TRBD1; CDR3aa: CASSTQTGASYNEQFF; CDR3nt: TGTGCCAGCTCAACTCAGACAGGGGCTTCCTACAATGAGCAGTTCTTC
j_gene: TRBJ2-7; v_gene: TRBV3-1/TRBV3-2; abundance: .; d_gene: TRBD1; CDR3aa: CASSQVPGGSYEQYF; CDR3nt: TGTGCCAGCAGCCAAGTCCCAGGGGGTTCCTACGAGCAGTACTTC
j_gene: TRBJ1-1; v_gene: TRBV3-1/TRBV3-2; abundance: .; d_gene: .; CDR3aa: CASSPQGGHTEAFF; CDR3nt: TGTGCCAGCAGCCCCCAGGGAGGGCACACTGAAGCTTTCTTT
j_gene: TRBJ2-2; v_gene: TRBV7-3; abundance: .; d_gene: .; CDR3aa: CASSLSGRSTGELFF; CDR3nt: TGTGCCAGCAGCTTATCGGGCAGATCCACCGGGGAGCTGTTTTTT
j_gene: TRBJ1-1; v_gene: TRBV7-9; abundance: .; d_gene: .; CDR3aa: CASSLGTAGTEAFF; CDR3nt: TGTGCCAGCAGCTTAGGGACGGCAGGCACTGAAGCTTTCTTT
j_gene: TRBJ1-3; v_gene: TRBV5-5; abundance: .; d_gene: .; CDR3aa: CASSPSPSGNTIYF; CDR3nt: TGTGCCAGCAGCCCCTCTCCCTCTGGAAACACCATATATTTT
j_gene: TRBJ1-4; v_gene: TRBV29-1; abundance: once; d_gene: .; CDR3aa: CSVEDARGLEKLFF; CDR3nt: TGCAGCGTTGAAGATGCCAGGGGACTAGAAAAACTGTTTTTT
j_gene: TRBJ2-1; v_gene: TRBV14; abundance: .; d_gene: .; CDR3aa: CASSQLPSIQFF; CDR3nt: TGTGCCAGCAGCCAATTGCCCTCGATTCAGTTCTTC
j_gene: TRBJ1-5; v_gene: TRBV19; abundance: .; d_gene: TRBD1; CDR3aa: CASSRQGNQPQHF; CDR3nt: TGTGCCAGTTCCAGACAGGGAAATCAGCCCCAGCATTTT
j_gene: TRBJ1-5; v_gene: TRBV19; abundance: .; d_gene: .; CDR3aa: CASSIVQGSNQPQHF; CDR3nt: TGTGCCAGTAGTATTGTGCAGGGTAGCAATCAGCCCCAGCATTTT
j_gene: TRBJ2-3; v_gene: TRBV13; abundance: .; d_gene: .; CDR3aa: CASSFSGSTDTQYF; CDR3nt: TGTGCCAGCAGCTTCAGCGGTAGCACAGATACGCAGTATTTT
j_gene: TRBJ2-5; v_gene: TRBV21-1; abundance: .; d_gene: .; CDR3aa: CASSKEPGGGQETQYF; CDR3nt: TGTGCCAGCAGCAAAGAACCTGGAGGAGGCCAAGAGACCCAGTACTTC
j_gene: TRBJ1-1; v_gene: TRBV6-5; abundance: .; d_gene: .; CDR3aa: CASSTSRDTEAFF; CDR3nt: TGTGCCAGCAGTACGAGCAGGGACACTGAAGCTTTCTTT
j_gene: TRBJ1-2; v_gene: TRBV18; abundance: .; d_gene: .; CDR3aa: CASSPDSDYGYTF; CDR3nt: TGTGCCAGCTCACCAGACAGCGACTATGGCTACACCTTC
j_gene: TRBJ2-2; v_gene: TRBV18; abundance: .; d_gene: TRBD1; CDR3aa: CASSLRDRGQELFF; CDR3nt: TGTGCCAGCTCACTCCGGGACAGGGGGCAGGAGCTGTTTTTT
j_gene: TRBJ2-3; v_gene: TRBV6-5; abundance: .; d_gene: .; CDR3aa: CATIVGWATDTQYF; CDR3nt: TGTGCCACAATTGTGGGGTGGGCCACAGATACGCAGTATTTT
j_gene: TRBJ1-3; v_gene: TRBV19; abundance: .; d_gene: TRBD1; CDR3aa: CASSWGQASSGNTIYF; CDR3nt: TGTGCCAGTAGTTGGGGACAGGCCTCCTCTGGAAACACCATATATTTT
j_gene: TRBJ2-5; v_gene: TRBV5-1; abundance: once; d_gene: .; CDR3aa: CASSLDGGGEETQYF; CDR3nt: TGCGCCAGCAGCTTGGATGGTGGAGGGGAAGAGACCCAGTACTTC
j_gene: TRBJ2-1; v_gene: TRBV6-2/TRBV6-3; abundance: .; d_gene: TRBD1; CDR3aa: CASSTEEGTGNDEQFF; CDR3nt: TGTGCCAGCAGTACCGAAGAAGGGACAGGGAACGATGAGCAGTTCTTC
j_gene: TRBJ1-6; v_gene: TRBV12-5; abundance: .; d_gene: .; CDR3aa: CASGLSLSSPLHF; CDR3nt: TGTGCTAGTGGTTTGAGCCTTAGTTCACCCCTCCACTTT
j_gene: TRBJ1-6; v_gene: TRBV5-6; abundance: once; d_gene: TRBD1; CDR3aa: CASSLAWDSDSPLHF; CDR3nt: TGTGCCAGCAGCTTGGCATGGGACAGTGATTCACCCCTCCACTTT
j_gene: TRBJ2-5; v_gene: TRBV27; abundance: .; d_gene: .; CDR3aa: CASSFKGRSQETQYF; CDR3nt: TGTGCCAGCAGTTTTAAGGGGCGAAGCCAAGAGACCCAGTACTTC
j_gene: TRBJ2-1; v_gene: TRBV6-5; abundance: few; d_gene: .; CDR3aa: CASRYWAGNEQFF; CDR3nt: TGTGCCAGCAGGTACTGGGCCGGCAATGAGCAGTTCTTC
j_gene: TRBJ2-3; v_gene: TRBV7-9; abundance: once; d_gene: .; CDR3aa: CASSLRGGTDTQYF; CDR3nt: TGTGCCAGCAGCTTGAGGGGGGGTACAGATACGCAGTATTTT
j_gene: TRBJ2-2; v_gene: TRBV7-3; abundance: .; d_gene: .; CDR3aa: CASSLGFVGELFF; CDR3nt: TGTGCCAGCAGCTTAGGGTTCGTCGGGGAGCTGTTTTTT
j_gene: TRBJ2-1; v_gene: TRBV12-3/TRBV12-4; abundance: .; d_gene: .; CDR3aa: CASSLETRQEQFF; CDR3nt: TGTGCCAGCAGTTTAGAGACGAGGCAGGAGCAGTTCTTC
j_gene: TRBJ1-3; v_gene: TRBV28; abundance: .; d_gene: .; CDR3aa: CASTPLGAGNTIYF; CDR3nt: TGTGCCAGCACCCCCCTGGGTGCGGGAAACACCATATATTTT
j_gene: TRBJ1-6; v_gene: TRBV6-5; abundance: .; d_gene: TRBD1; CDR3aa: CASSRQGGSPLHF; CDR3nt: TGTGCCAGCAGTCGACAGGGGGGCTCACCCCTCCACTTT
j_gene: TRBJ1-5; v_gene: TRBV11-3; abundance: .; d_gene: TRBD1; CDR3aa: CASSLDHRGSNQPQHF; CDR3nt: TGTGCCAGCAGCTTAGATCACAGGGGAAGCAATCAGCCCCAGCATTTT
j_gene: TRBJ1-5; v_gene: TRBV7-8; abundance: once; d_gene: TRBD1; CDR3aa: CASSRTGDSNQPQHF; CDR3nt: TGTGCCAGCAGCCGGACAGGAGATAGCAATCAGCCCCAGCATTTT
j_gene: TRBJ2-2; v_gene: TRBV18; abundance: once; d_gene: TRBD2; CDR3aa: CASSPTSGPTTGELFF; CDR3nt: TGTGCCAGCTCACCAACTAGCGGGCCAACCACCGGGGAGCTGTTTTTT
j_gene: TRBJ2-3; v_gene: TRBV10-3; abundance: .; d_gene: TRBD2; CDR3aa: CAISDGTSGGRTDTQYF; CDR3nt: TGTGCCATCAGCGATGGGACTAGCGGGGGACGCACAGATACGCAGTATTTT
j_gene: TRBJ1-3; v_gene: TRBV10-3; abundance: few; d_gene: .; CDR3aa: CAISALGNFGNTIYF; CDR3nt: TGTGCCATCAGTGCTCTGGGGAACTTTGGAAACACCATATATTTT
j_gene: TRBJ1-2; v_gene: TRBV6-1; abundance: .; d_gene: TRBD1; CDR3aa: CASSELAGQSLYGYTF; CDR3nt: TGTGCCAGCAGTGAATTGGCGGGACAGAGCCTCTATGGCTACACCTTC
j_gene: TRBJ1-6; v_gene: TRBV20-1; abundance: .; d_gene: TRBD1; CDR3aa: CSASDRGQSPLHF; CDR3nt: TGCAGTGCTAGTGACAGGGGTCAATCACCCCTCCACTTT
j_gene: TRBJ1-1; v_gene: TRBV21-1; abundance: .; d_gene: .; CDR3aa: CASRAWGTMNTEAFF; CDR3nt: TGTGCCAGCAGGGCCTGGGGGACAATGAACACTGAAGCTTTCTTT
j_gene: TRBJ1-1; v_gene: TRBV7-8; abundance: .; d_gene: TRBD1; CDR3aa: CASSTGGQGKLTEAFF; CDR3nt: TGTGCCAGCAGCACCGGAGGACAGGGGAAATTAACTGAAGCTTTCTTT
j_gene: TRBJ2-7; v_gene: TRBV6-8; abundance: .; d_gene: .; CDR3aa: CASSYDEQYF; CDR3nt: TGTGCCAGCAGTTATGACGAGCAGTACTTC
j_gene: TRBJ2-7; v_gene: TRBV5-1; abundance: .; d_gene: .; CDR3aa: CASSLFPPYEQYF; CDR3nt: TGCGCCAGCAGCTTGTTTCCCCCTTACGAGCAGTACTTC
j_gene: TRBJ1-2; v_gene: TRBV5-1; abundance: .; d_gene: .; CDR3aa: CASSVDSSYGYTF; CDR3nt: TGCGCCAGCAGCGTGGACAGCTCCTATGGCTACACCTTC
j_gene: TRBJ1-3; v_gene: TRBV29-1; abundance: .; d_gene: TRBD1; CDR3aa: CSVSGTGGGNTIYF; CDR3nt: TGCAGCGTTAGTGGGACAGGGGGCGGAAACACCATATATTTT